The entry below describes one TCR beta chain. Its antigen is undetermined. Sequence at one end of the junction differs from germline and may be a read error. The table came from immunoSEQ multiplex PCR; TCRdb's copy has only in-frame clones and leaves some out. The sample contains roughly 120,000 clones, about 85% of which appear only once. This specimen comes from a study of cytomegalovirus exposure and HLA in healthy donors. Study-level results: Under in vitro conditions, three CMV-associated chains were confirmed as specific for CMV antigens.

The CDR3 has 14 residues. Germline assignment: CDR1 SGHDT and CDR2 YYEEEE. The sequenced sample was PBMCs. The receptor's source is a man younger than 35 in good health and CMV-seropositive. The chain links TRBV5-6 to TRBJ2-5; a weak D match, TRBD1 (6 bases). The CDR3 sequence is CASSPPDRQEIQYF. DNA for the CDR3: TGTGCCAGCAGCCCTCCGGACAGACAAGAGATCCAGTACTTC.